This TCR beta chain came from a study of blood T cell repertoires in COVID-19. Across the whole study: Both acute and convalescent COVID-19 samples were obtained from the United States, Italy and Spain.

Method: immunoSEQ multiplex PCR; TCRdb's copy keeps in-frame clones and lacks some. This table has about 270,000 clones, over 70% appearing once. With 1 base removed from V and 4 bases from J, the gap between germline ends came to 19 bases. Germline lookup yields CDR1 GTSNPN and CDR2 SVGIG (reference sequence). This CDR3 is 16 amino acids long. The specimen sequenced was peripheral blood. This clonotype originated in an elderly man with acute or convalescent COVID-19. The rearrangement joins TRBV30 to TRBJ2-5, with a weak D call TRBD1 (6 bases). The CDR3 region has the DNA TGTGCCTGGAGTGCGTCGGGGACACGGCATGGAGAGACCCAGTACTTC. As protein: CAWSASGTRHGETQYF.